Following are 23 T cell receptor delta chains from one sample sequenced in a study of γδ T cells in repeated Plasmodium falciparum infection. Flow sorting of PBMC yielded separate Vgamma9/Vdelta2+ and Vdelta2-negative gammadelta T cell populations for bulk repertoire analysis. TCRdb processed the multiplex PCR reads again with the CATT caller. The profile shows about 57,000 delta-chain clones, 1.7% of them singletons. Input material: gamma-delta T cells from blood. These receptors all stem from a pool of human donors (malaria-infected and uninfected, not separated).

This clone was seen more than once but under ten times. The protein held in TCRdb is that of a much larger clone and does not match this DNA's translation at residue 22, likely because of a read error; the protein shown is translated from the DNA. TRDV2 is the V gene, and the J gene was not called; TRDD3, the table's D call, was not compared with the DNA. Germline V lookup: CDR1 GEAIGNYY, CDR2 EKD. The CDR3 length is 23 residues. CDR3 DNA: TGTGCCTGTGACACCGTTGGTAGCGCGGTAAAAGGGGGATACGCAGCCGCCACCGATAAACTCACCTTT. This translates into CACDTVGSAVKGGYAAATDKLTF.

This clone turned up a few times. A far larger clone is one base from this, pointing to a likely read error. The sample has other DNA sequences that encode this CDR3 too. No J gene was named, though the V gene is TRDV1; whether TRDD3, the table's D call, matches the DNA was not checked. This CDR3 region has 22 residues. Germline-derived CDR1 and CDR2 are TSWWSYY and QGS. The CDR3 is CALGDPWAFLPLTGGYTDKLIF. CDR3 nucleotides: TGTGCTCTTGGGGATCCTTGGGCCTTCCTCCCTCTTACTGGGGGATACACCGATAAGCTCATCTTT.

In this sample, this clone turned up many times. Just one base apart from a much larger clone, this may be a read error. Other DNA sequences of this sample code for an identical CDR3. The gene calls are TRDV1 and TRDJ1; 11 bases agree with TRDD3. V dropped 8 bases and J dropped 6; count of bases not matched to a gene: 32. The CDR3 is 22 residues long. CDR1 and CDR2 from the germline V gene are TSWWSYY and QGS. The CDR3 DNA is TGTGCTCTTTTGAAACAATCCTACTGGGGGATAATCGCGCTTCAAAGGGGGTATAAACTCATCTTT. Protein sequence: CALLKQSYWGIIALQRGYKLIF.

This clone was recorded a few times. This probably arose from a read error, given a far larger clone one base away. The same CDR3 can be traced to other DNA sequences in this sample. The chain joins TRDV1 to TRDJ1, with TRDD2 matching 7 bases. Because TCRdb records no J gene, it was assigned here through a match of the DNA to germline. The germline V gene has CDR1 TSWWSYY and CDR2 QGS. This CDR3 comprises 20 residues. The ends lost 4 bases at V and 8 bases at J; junction bases unmatched: 28. CDR3 region: CALGGAPFLLNRGVTHKLIF. As DNA, the CDR3 is TGTGCTCTTGGGGGGGCCCCCTTCCTTCTCAACAGGGGTGTCACCCACAAACTCATCTTT.

This clone appeared many times. The protein in TCRdb stems from a much larger clone and differs at residue 12 from this DNA's translation, likely a read error; here the protein is translated from the DNA. The chain is built from TRDV3 and TRDJ1, with D possibly matching TRDD2 (5 bases). V was cut by 4 bases and J by 3 bases, with 27 bases left in between. Germline CDR1 reads TVYSNPD; CDR2 reads GDNSRS (reference sequence). This CDR3 is built from 17 residues. The CDR3 DNA reads as TGTGCCTCTCCACCACGGTACTTCCCCTCGCGGGCCGATAAACTCATCTTT. Protein product: CASPPRYFPSRADKLIF.

This clone was observed many times. TCRdb's listed protein matches a much larger clone and diverges from this DNA's translation at residue 5, likely through a read error; the protein shown comes from the DNA. The chain links TRDV2 to TRDJ1, with a weak D call TRDD3 (6 bases). CDR1 and CDR2 (germline): GEAIGNYY, EKD. V lost 3 bases and J lost 0, with 13 bases in between. CDR3 length: 15 residues. DNA for the CDR3: TGTGCCTGTGACGACGTGGGGGGCCACACCGATAAACTCATCTTT. Its protein is CACDDVGGHTDKLIF.

Ten or more counts support this clone. A clone one base away is much larger, so this may be a read error. V and J are TRDV1 and TRDJ1; 7 positions match TRDD3. TCRdb carries no J gene annotation; the J gene was assigned here by matching the DNA with germline. Germline V gene data show CDR1 as TSWWSYY and CDR2 as QGS. The V and J ends lost 4 bases and 9 bases, in that order; junction bases with no gene match: 20. The CDR3 extends over 17 amino acids. The CDR3 reads CALGAPVGLGDPDELIF. The DNA of the CDR3 is TGTGCTCTTGGGGCCCCCGTGGGATTGGGGGACCCAGACGAACTCATCTTT.

In the case of this clone: This DNA's translation and the protein TCRdb lists, from a much larger clone, do not match at residue 17, likely due to a read error; the protein shown is translated from the DNA. The J gene is TRDJ1, the V gene TRDV1, with D tentatively TRDD3 (6 bases). Germline V lookup: CDR1 TSWWSYY, CDR2 QGS. The CDR3 consists of 19 residues. The CDR3 sequence: CALGEGAGARRGYTDKFIF. For the CDR3, the DNA is TGTGCTCTTGGGGAAGGCGCTGGGGCCCGGAGAGGGTACACCGATAAATTCATCTTT.

In its sample, this clone was seen many times. TCRdb records a much larger clone's protein for this DNA, with a difference at residue 9 that likely arises from a read error; the protein given is the translation of the DNA. The J gene is TRDJ1, the V gene TRDV2; TRDD2 matches 9 bases. In the absence of a J gene in TCRdb, the DNA was matched to germline to assign it here. The CDR3 contains 14 residues. Germline-derived CDR1 and CDR2 are GEAIGNYY and EKD. Trimming cost V 3 bases and J 4 bases; bases outside gene matches: 5. The CDR3 sequence is CACDLLPTIDKLIF. Written as DNA, the CDR3 is TGTGCCTGTGACCTCCTTCCTACTATCGATAAACTCATCTTT.

As for this clone: The protein held in TCRdb is that of a much larger clone and does not match this DNA's translation at residue 3, likely because of a read error; the protein shown is translated from the DNA. V gene TRDV3 combines with J gene TRDJ1, with 13 positions matching TRDD3. Losses at the gene ends were 4 bases for V and 4 bases for J; bases not matched to a gene: 21. Germline V gene data show CDR1 as TVYSNPD and CDR2 as GDNSRS (reference sequence). The CDR3 sequence is 19 residues long. The DNA for the CDR3 is TGTGCCTCTATTCCTACCCTCTACTGGGGGATACGCAGGCTCGATAAACTCATCTTT. The encoded protein is CASIPTLYWGIRRLDKLIF.

This clone was counted only a few times. The mismatch at residue 15 between this DNA's translation and the TCRdb protein of a much larger clone likely reflects a read error; the protein shown is translated from the DNA. The chain has TRDV1 and TRDJ1; the match to TRDD3 covers 7 bases. CDR3 length: 20 amino acids. V shed 0 bases and J 3 bases; nucleotides not matched to a gene: 19. The V gene's germline CDR1 is TSWWSYY and CDR2 QGS. CDR3 protein: CALGELGTYFRGMRADKLIF. CDR3 nucleotides: TGTGCTCTTGGGGAACTAGGAACCTACTTCAGGGGGATGAGAGCCGATAAACTCATCTTT.

This clone appeared a few times. A read error likely explains why the TCRdb protein, taken from a much larger clone, differs from this DNA's translation at residue 17; the protein shown is translated from the DNA. The J gene has no call, while the V gene is TRDV1; the D segment call TRDD3 is taken from the table without a DNA check. The CDR3 runs to 19 residues. The germline V gene has CDR1 TSWWSYY and CDR2 QGS. The CDR3 DNA is TGTGCTCTTGGGAAACCTTACGCCCTGGGGGATACGAACACCGATAAACCCATCTTT. Translated, it gives CALGKPYALGDTNTDKPIF.

This clone counts as medium-sized (0.01 to 0.1%). The same CDR3 is also encoded by other DNA sequences in this sample. The rearrangement uses TRDV2 and TRDJ1, with 8 bases that match TRDD3. The junction had 31 bases not matched to a gene; V was cut back by 3 bases and J by 2 bases. Per germline, CDR1 GEAIGNYY and CDR2 EKD. The CDR3 runs 23 residues. The CDR3 loop is CACDSEGDKREVLGSSRTDKLIF. DNA of the CDR3: TGTGCCTGTGACTCTGAGGGGGATAAAAGAGAGGTTTTGGGATCTAGTCGTACCGATAAACTCATCTTT.

This clone has at least ten counts. The TCRdb protein, from a much larger clone, departs from this DNA's translation at residue 12, likely by read error; the protein shown derives from the DNA. The chain carries TRDV2 and TRDJ3; 10 nucleotides line up with TRDD3. Matching the DNA to germline supplied the J gene, which TCRdb does not give. The CDR3 has 17 amino acids. The germline V gene has CDR1 GEAIGNYY and CDR2 EKD. CDR3 nucleotides: TGTGCCTGTGACACTGGGGGATACTCCTGGGACGCCCGACAGATGTTTTTC. This codes for CACDTGGYSWDARQMFF.

In regard to this clone: The TCRdb protein, from a much larger clone, departs from this DNA's translation at residue 13, likely by read error; the protein shown derives from the DNA. V is TRAV38-2/DV8 and J is TRDJ1; 9 positions match TRDD3. The J gene was not available in TCRdb and was assigned here by matching the DNA to germline segments. Germline lookup yields CDR1 TSESDYY and CDR2 QEAYKQQN. Trimming took 0 bases from V and 0 from J; bases not matched to a gene: 15. The length of the CDR3 is 20 residues. The CDR3 DNA follows: TGTGCTTATAGGAGCGCTGATAAAGAAAACTGGGGGAAGTACACCGATAAACTCATCTTT. Protein: CAYRSADKENWGKYTDKLIF.

Concerning this clone: Translating this DNA gives a protein that differs at residue 7 from the TCRdb one, which belongs to a much larger clone; a read error is likely, and the protein shown is this translation. The chain couples TRDV1 to TRDJ1, with D unresolved. TCRdb offers no J gene call, so here the DNA was matched to germline to obtain one. V was trimmed by 4 bases and J by 0 bases, leaving 24 bases between them. The germline gives CDR1 TSWWSYY, CDR2 QGS. This CDR3 comprises 19 residues. The CDR3 protein is CALGGLLYGSSSYTDKLIF. The CDR3 nucleotides read TGTGCTCTTGGGGGGCTGCTTTACGGTTCGTCGTCGTACACCGATAAACTCATCTTT.

This clone was picked up many times. A read error likely explains why the TCRdb protein, taken from a much larger clone, differs from this DNA's translation at residue 6; the protein shown is translated from the DNA. J is TRDJ1 and V is TRDV2; 12 nucleotides line up with TRDD3. Germline lookup yields CDR1 GEAIGNYY and CDR2 EKD. This CDR3 is 18 amino acids long. With 3 bases clipped from V and 0 bases from J, the junction kept 10 bases outside the gene matches. Written as DNA, the CDR3 is TGTGCCTGTGACCCCTGCTGGGGGATACGCCTTTACACCGATAAACTCATCTTT. As protein: CACDPCWGIRLYTDKLIF.

This clone was recorded many times. The translation of this DNA and the TCRdb protein of a much larger clone differ at residue 9, probably owing to a read error; the protein shown here is translated from the DNA. The CDR3 here is CACDTLRVPGGPVITDKLIF. Written as DNA, the CDR3 is TGTGCCTGTGACACTCTTAGAGTACCGGGTGGGCCGGTCATCACCGATAAACTCATCTTT. This sequence joins TRDV2 and TRDJ1; no firm D call. Germline V gene lookup returns CDR1 GEAIGNYY and CDR2 EKD. Trimming pared 1 base from V and 1 base from J, leaving 27 bases between. The CDR3 length is 20 residues.

This clone was seen at least ten times. This sequence is one base from a far larger clone and is likely a read error. The sample carries other DNA sequences with the same CDR3. This chain links TRDV1 with TRDJ1; D remains unclear. There are 19 residues in the CDR3. Per germline, CDR1 TSWWSYY and CDR2 QGS. CDR3 sequence: CALGESPPLRPPYTDKLIF. The CDR3 DNA reads as TGTGCTCTTGGGGAAAGCCCCCCACTCCGTCCACCGTACACCGATAAACTTATCTTT.

Comment on this clone: The protein recorded in TCRdb matches a much larger clone and deviates from this DNA's translation at residue 10, suggesting a read error; the protein here is obtained by translating the DNA. The chain joins TRDV1 to TRDJ1, with 7 nucleotides matching TRDD3. No J segment appears in TCRdb, so it was assigned here by matching the sequence to germline. V gave up 2 bases and J gave up 0 bases; unmatched junction bases: 18. The length of the CDR3 is 20 residues. From germline, CDR1 is TSWWSYY and CDR2 QGS. CDR3 bases: TGTGCTCTTGGGGAAAACCGGCTCTACTACTGGGGACTCCACACCGATAAACTCATCTTT. Translated, it gives CALGENRLYYWGLHTDKLIF.

In this sample, this clone turned up many times. The likely explanation is a read error, given a far larger clone one base away. The same CDR3 can be traced to other DNA sequences in this sample. The rearrangement uses TRDV1 and TRDJ1, with 12 bases identical to TRDD3. The J gene was missing in TCRdb and was found by matching the end of the DNA to germline. The CDR3 is 23 amino acids. Germline V CDR1 and CDR2: TSWWSYY, QGS. The CDR3 bases are TGTGCCCTTGGGGAACTGGGGCCTTCCTACGACTGGGGGATACAAGGGAACACCGATAAACTCATCTTT. Amino acids: CALGELGPSYDWGIQGNTDKLIF.

This clone has a count of ten or more. The translation of this DNA and the TCRdb protein of a much larger clone differ at residue 11, probably owing to a read error; the protein shown here is translated from the DNA. The J gene is TRDJ1, the V gene TRDV1, with D unresolved. The J gene is not listed in TCRdb, so it was assigned here from a DNA match to germline. The CDR3 totals 19 residues. V lost 5 bases, J lost 0 bases, and 25 bases lay in between. Per the germline V gene, CDR1 is TSWWSYY and CDR2 is QGS. CDR3 in amino acids: CALGLGFFPSFQYTDKLIF. Here the CDR3 DNA reads TGTGCTCTTGGGCTCGGCTTTTTTCCGAGTTTCCAGTACACCGATAAACTCATCTTT.

This clone appeared many times. A read error is the likely source, as a far larger clone sits one nucleotide away. This sample includes further DNA sequences coding for the same CDR3. The rearrangement uses TRDV1 and TRDJ1; D is ambiguous. The CDR3 loop spans 13 amino acids. Germline V CDR1 and CDR2: TSWWSYY, QGS. CDR3 protein: CALGEPPSDKLIF. As DNA, the CDR3 is TGTGCTCTTGGGGAACCCCCCAGCGATAAGCTCATCTTT.